This T cell receptor beta chain appears in the sequencing data of a study of blood T cells in healthy people across ages. General observations from the study: Underestimates were what the diversity estimates from one million T cells were considered to be. Diversity of TCR beta per million T cells declined in a roughly linear way with age.

A J-beta primer mix and a sample-barcoded 5' primer were used in a second PCR of about 7 to 12 cycles. TCRdb itself ran the 5' RACE reads through MiXCR, one entry per CDR3 protein. Here the sample spans roughly 800,000 distinct CDR3 sequences, 58% being singletons. Deletions cut 6 bases from V and 1 base from J, with 11 bases between. Germline V gene lookup returns CDR1 KGHSH and CDR2 LQKENI. The CDR3 loop spans 14 amino acids. This clonotype was seen more than once but under ten times. Its matching antigen is unknown. The sample taken for sequencing was blood. This chain joins TRBV18 and TRBJ2-3; D is undetermined. The TCR was taken from a man in his thirties or forties in good health. The CDR3 nucleotides read TGTGCCAGCTCTCCAGATACTGGCACAGATACGCAGTATTTT. This codes for CASSPDTGTDTQYF.